This T cell receptor beta chain was captured by sequencing in a study of Graves' ophthalmopathy and Graves' hyperthyroidism. This clonotype was detected ten times or more. The CDR3 spans 15 residues. Trimming removed 5 bases from V and 3 bases from J, with 14 bases in between. For repertoire sequencing, the TCR beta CDR3 regions were amplified from RNA transcripts. The workflow started with a first-round RT-PCR run with HTBI primers and then moved on to a second-round multiplex PCR. TCRdb re-called the multiplex PCR reads through MiXCR, storing one row per CDR3 protein. The sample holds 400,000 to 450,000 distinct CDR3 sequences, under 25% seen once.

This receptor was obtained from a woman younger than 30 with stable Graves' hyperthyroidism. Specimen: peripheral blood. The chain recombines TRBV12-3 or TRBV12-4 with TRBJ1-5; D gene unclear. As DNA, the CDR3 is TGTGCCAGCAGTGCTGGCGGCCAGGTCAATCAGCCCCAGCATTTT. It yields the protein CASSAGGQVNQPQHF.